The clone carrying this T cell receptor (beta chain) was picked up one time. This specimen comes from a study of blood T cell repertoires in COVID-19. Authors' methods: The authors estimated nucleated cell counts from reference gene primer amplification. Some clones are missing from TCRdb's copy, which holds only in-frame ones; the method was immunoSEQ multiplex PCR. For V, J and clone size, that table is used; D and trimming come from the DNA. In the table there are about 150,000 clones, approximately 85% of which are singletons. This receptor was identified in a man aged 55 to 69 with COVID-19, enrolled during active disease. The material sequenced was peripheral blood.

The CDR3 sequence is CASSQDQGPTEETQYF. The DNA for the CDR3 is TGTGCCAGCAGCCAAGATCAGGGTCCGACCGAAGAGACCCAGTACTTC. V usage is TRBV3-1 (or the pseudogene TRBV3-2) and J usage is TRBJ2-5; tentatively, D is TRBD1 (5 bases). CDR3 size: 16 residues. The V gene's germline CDR1 is LGHDT and CDR2 YNNKEL (reference sequence). Between the trimmed V and J ends, which lost 0 bases and 3 bases, there was a span of 14 bases.